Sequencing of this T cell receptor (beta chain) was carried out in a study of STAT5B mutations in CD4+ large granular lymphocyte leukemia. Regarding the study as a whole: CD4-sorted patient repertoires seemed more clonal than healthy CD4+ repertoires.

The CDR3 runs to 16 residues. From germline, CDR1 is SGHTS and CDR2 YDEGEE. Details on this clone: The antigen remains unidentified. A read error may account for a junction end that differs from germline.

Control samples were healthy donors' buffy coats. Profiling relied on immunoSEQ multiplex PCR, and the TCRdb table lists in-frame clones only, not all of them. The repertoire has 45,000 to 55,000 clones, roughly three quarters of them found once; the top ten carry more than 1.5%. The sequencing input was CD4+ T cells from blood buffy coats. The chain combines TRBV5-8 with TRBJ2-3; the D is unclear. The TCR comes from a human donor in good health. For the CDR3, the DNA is TGTGCCAGCAGCTTAGGGCAGGCCTTAACTGCACAGATACGCAGCTTT. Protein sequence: CASSLGQALTAQIRSF.